These T cell receptor beta chains were read from a single sample in a study of blood T cell repertoires in COVID-19. Some clones are missing from TCRdb's copy, which holds only in-frame ones; the method was immunoSEQ multiplex PCR. Among about 150,000 clones, roughly four fifths were seen once, and the ten largest hold approximately 3.7%. The sample was peripheral blood. The receptors come from an elderly woman with acute or convalescent COVID-19. Each CDR3 is given with its conserved first and last residue. Fields, in order: D gene, V gene, clone size, J gene, CDR3 DNA, CDR3 protein. The D gene is left open where the match is weak. Clone size is shown for a subset of rows, as once, few, many or a class of expanded clone.

D: NA
V: TRBV19
size: NA
J: TRBJ1-3
DNA: TGTGCCAGTAGTACCAACGCGGGAGGCAACACCATATATTTT
CDR3: CASSTNAGGNTIYF

D: TRBD2
V: TRBV11-1
size: few
J: TRBJ2-5
DNA: TGTGCCAGCAGCTTAGAGGGAGGGCAAGAGACCCAGTACTTC
CDR3: CASSLEGGQETQYF

D: NA
V: TRBV7-2
size: NA
J: TRBJ2-7
DNA: TGTGCCAGCAGCTTAGGTTCCGGGAGCTCCTACGAGCAGTACTTC
CDR3: CASSLGSGSSYEQYF

D: TRBD1
V: TRBV7-2
size: NA
J: TRBJ1-5
DNA: TGTGCCAGCAGCTTAAACAGGGGTAGCAATCAGCCCCAGCATTTT
CDR3: CASSLNRGSNQPQHF

D: TRBD2
V: TRBV9
size: NA
J: TRBJ2-1
DNA: TGTGCCAGCAGCGTACTCTCTAGCGGGAGGGACAATGAGCAGTTCTTC
CDR3: CASSVLSSGRDNEQFF

D: NA
V: TRBV27
size: NA
J: TRBJ2-7
DNA: TGTGCCAGCAGTTTAGGGGGGTTTGGCTACGAGCAGTACTTC
CDR3: CASSLGGFGYEQYF

D: TRBD2
V: TRBV25-1
size: NA
J: TRBJ2-6
DNA: TGTGCCAGCGGGGGGGTTCACTCTGGGGCCAACGTCCTGACTTTC
CDR3: CASGGVHSGANVLTF

D: TRBD2
V: TRBV5-3
size: few
J: TRBJ2-7
DNA: TGTGCCAGAAGCTTGAAACTAGCGGCCTACGAGCAGTACTTC
CDR3: CARSLKLAAYEQYF

D: NA
V: TRBV27
size: NA
J: TRBJ2-2
DNA: TGTGCCAGCAGTTTGGGGCCTAGTTGGAACACCGGGGAGCTGTTTTTT
CDR3: CASSLGPSWNTGELFF

D: NA
V: TRBV3-1/TRBV3-2
size: few
J: TRBJ1-1
DNA: TGTGCCAGCAGTCCCGGGGGCACTGAAGCTTTCTTT
CDR3: CASSPGGTEAFF

D: NA
V: TRBV9
size: NA
J: TRBJ2-3
DNA: TGTGCCAGCAGCTTTCAGGGGAACCTACCTGAAGATACGCAGTATTTT
CDR3: CASSFQGNLPEDTQYF

D: NA
V: TRBV15
size: NA
J: TRBJ1-4
DNA: TGTGCCACCAGCCCGGGTCAAAGTGAAAAACTGTTTTTT
CDR3: CATSPGQSEKLFF

D: TRBD1
V: TRBV5-1
size: NA
J: TRBJ1-1
DNA: TGCGCCAGCAGCTTTTGGACAGGGGATCCAAACACTGAAGCTTTCTTT
CDR3: CASSFWTGDPNTEAFF

D: TRBD1
V: TRBV6-5
size: NA
J: TRBJ1-1
DNA: TGTGCCAGCAGAACCGGACAGGGTTTGGCATCTGAAGCTTTCTTT
CDR3: CASRTGQGLASEAFF

D: TRBD2
V: TRBV27
size: NA
J: TRBJ2-7
DNA: TGTGCCAGCAGTTTCAGTGGTCGGGGGGGCTCGGACGAGCAGTACTTC
CDR3: CASSFSGRGGSDEQYF

D: NA
V: TRBV2
size: NA
J: TRBJ2-4
DNA: TGTGCCAGCAGTGAAGGTGGTGCGGGGGCCCACCCTGTACAGTACTTC
CDR3: CASSEGGAGAHPVQYF

D: NA
V: TRBV6-5
size: NA
J: TRBJ2-1
DNA: TGTGCCAGCAGTCCCCGGGAGCCCAACAATGAGCAGTTCTTC
CDR3: CASSPREPNNEQFF

D: NA
V: TRBV18
size: NA
J: TRBJ1-2
DNA: TGTGCCAGCTCACCACAAGGGGCGCAGTATGGCTACACCTTC
CDR3: CASSPQGAQYGYTF

D: NA
V: TRBV6-4
size: NA
J: TRBJ2-7
DNA: TGTGCCAGCAGTGACTCCCCGAGAGGCGAGCAGTACTTC
CDR3: CASSDSPRGEQYF

D: TRBD2
V: TRBV5-5
size: NA
J: TRBJ2-5
DNA: TGTGCCAGCAGCCATTACGCTAGCGGACCGACGGAAGAGACCCAGTACTTC
CDR3: CASSHYASGPTEETQYF